The entry below gives a single T cell receptor beta chain sequence along with its context. The sample comes from a study of T cell changes during pregnancy in multiple sclerosis. CDR3 length equals 15 residues. V dropped 4 bases and J dropped 3 bases, with 16 bases sitting between them. Germline-derived CDR1 and CDR2 are SGHKS and YYEKEE (reference sequence). Repertoires were generated with immunoSEQ multiplex PCR, while TCRdb's copy carries only in-frame clones and drops some. In the table there are under 40,000 clones, 93% of which are singletons. The sequencing used CD8+ T cells from peripheral blood mononuclear cells, collected in the third trimester of pregnancy. The genes are TRBV5-5 and TRBJ1-2; D remains ambiguous. This receptor was obtained from a female donor with multiple sclerosis, enrolled in a pregnancy study. The CDR3 bases are TGTGCCAGCAGCGCGGACTTAATCCCCTACTATGGCTACACCTTC. Translated, it gives CASSADLIPYYGYTF.